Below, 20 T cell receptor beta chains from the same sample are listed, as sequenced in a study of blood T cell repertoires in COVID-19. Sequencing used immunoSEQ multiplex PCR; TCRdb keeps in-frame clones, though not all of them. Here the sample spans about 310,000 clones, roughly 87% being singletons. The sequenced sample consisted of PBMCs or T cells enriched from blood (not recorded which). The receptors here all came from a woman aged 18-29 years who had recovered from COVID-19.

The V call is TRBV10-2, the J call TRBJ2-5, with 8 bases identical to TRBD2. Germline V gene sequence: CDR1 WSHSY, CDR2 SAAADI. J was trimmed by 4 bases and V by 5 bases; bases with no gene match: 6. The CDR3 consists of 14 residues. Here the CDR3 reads CASSSSGLAETQYF. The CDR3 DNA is TGCGCCAGCAGTTCCTCCGGACTAGCAGAGACCCAGTACTTC.

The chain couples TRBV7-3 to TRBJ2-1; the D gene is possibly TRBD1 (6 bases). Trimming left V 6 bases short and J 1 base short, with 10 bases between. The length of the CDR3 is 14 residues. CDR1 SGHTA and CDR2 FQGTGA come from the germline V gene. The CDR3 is CASSQQGSYNEQFF. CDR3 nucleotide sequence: TGTGCCAGCAGTCAACAGGGATCCTACAATGAGCAGTTCTTC. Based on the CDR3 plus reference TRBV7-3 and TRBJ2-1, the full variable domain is GAGVSQTPSNKVTEKGKYVELRCDPISGHTALYWYRQSLGQGPEFLIYFQGTGAADDSGLPNDRFFAVRPEGSVSTLKIQRTERGDSAVYLCASSQQGSYNEQFFGPGTRLTVL.

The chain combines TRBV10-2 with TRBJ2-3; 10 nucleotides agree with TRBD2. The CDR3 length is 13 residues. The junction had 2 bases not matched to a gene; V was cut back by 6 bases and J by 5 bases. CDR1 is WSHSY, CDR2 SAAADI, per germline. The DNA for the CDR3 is TGCGCCAGCAGCGTAGCGGGAGGAGATACGCAGTATTTT. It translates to CASSVAGGDTQYF.

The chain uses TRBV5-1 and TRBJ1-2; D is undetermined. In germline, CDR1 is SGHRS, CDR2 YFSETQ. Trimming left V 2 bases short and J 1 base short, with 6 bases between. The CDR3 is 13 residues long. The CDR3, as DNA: TGCGCCAGCAGCTTCGGGAATAACTATGGCTACACCTTC. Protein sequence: CASSFGNNYGYTF.

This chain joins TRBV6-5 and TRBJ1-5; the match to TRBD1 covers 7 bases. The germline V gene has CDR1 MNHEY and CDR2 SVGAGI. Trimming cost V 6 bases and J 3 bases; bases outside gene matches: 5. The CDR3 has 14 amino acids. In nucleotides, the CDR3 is TGTGCCAGCAGGACAACAGGGGTCAATCAGCCCCAGCATTTT. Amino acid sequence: CASRTTGVNQPQHF.

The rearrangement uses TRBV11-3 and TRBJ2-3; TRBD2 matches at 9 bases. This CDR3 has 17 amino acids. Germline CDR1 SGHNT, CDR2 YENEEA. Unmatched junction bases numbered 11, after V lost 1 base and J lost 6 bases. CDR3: CASSLGGLASGVDTQYF. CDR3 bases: TGTGCCAGCAGCTTAGGGGGACTAGCCTCTGGGGTCGATACGCAGTATTTT.

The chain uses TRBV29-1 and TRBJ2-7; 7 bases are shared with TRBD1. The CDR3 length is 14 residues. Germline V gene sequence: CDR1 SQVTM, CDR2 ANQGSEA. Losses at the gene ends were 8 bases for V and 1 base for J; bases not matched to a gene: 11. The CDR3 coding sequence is TGCAGCACGAGGGACAGTCGATCGTCCTACGAGCAGTACTTC. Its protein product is CSTRDSRSSYEQYF.

The CDR3 DNA sequence: TGTGCCAGTCGGGTCAGCCCCAATCAGCCCCAGCATTTT. This codes for CASRVSPNQPQHF. This chain joins TRBV28 and TRBJ1-5, with D unresolved. Germline V CDR1 and CDR2: MDHEN, SYDVKM. V lost 9 bases and J 3 bases, leaving 12 bases between the germline ends. CDR3 length equals 13 residues.

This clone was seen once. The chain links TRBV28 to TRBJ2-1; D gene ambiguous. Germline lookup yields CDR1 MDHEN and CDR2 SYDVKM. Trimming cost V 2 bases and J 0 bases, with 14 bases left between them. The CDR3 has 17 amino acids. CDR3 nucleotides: TGTGCCAGCAGTTTAGGAGTATCGAGGATCTCCTACAATGAGCAGTTCTTC. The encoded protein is CASSLGVSRISYNEQFF.

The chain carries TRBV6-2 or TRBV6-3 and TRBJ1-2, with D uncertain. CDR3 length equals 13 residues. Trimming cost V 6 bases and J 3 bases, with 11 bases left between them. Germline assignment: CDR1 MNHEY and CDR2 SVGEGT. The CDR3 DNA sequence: TGTGCCAGCAGCGCCACAGAATACTATGGCTACACCTTC. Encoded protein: CASSATEYYGYTF.

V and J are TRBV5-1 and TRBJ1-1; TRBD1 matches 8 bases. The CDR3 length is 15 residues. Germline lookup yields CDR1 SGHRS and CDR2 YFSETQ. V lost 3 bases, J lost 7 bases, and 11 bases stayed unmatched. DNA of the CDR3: TGCGCCAGCAGCTCGCGACCGACAGGGGAGCGTGAAGCTTTCTTT. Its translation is CASSSRPTGEREAFF.

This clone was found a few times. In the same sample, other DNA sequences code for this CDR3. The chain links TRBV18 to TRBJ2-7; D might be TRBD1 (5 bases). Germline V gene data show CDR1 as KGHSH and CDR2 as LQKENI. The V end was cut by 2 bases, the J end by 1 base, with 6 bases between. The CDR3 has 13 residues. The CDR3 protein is CASSPAGSYEQYF. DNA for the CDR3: TGTGCCAGCTCACCAGCAGGGTCCTACGAGCAGTACTTC.

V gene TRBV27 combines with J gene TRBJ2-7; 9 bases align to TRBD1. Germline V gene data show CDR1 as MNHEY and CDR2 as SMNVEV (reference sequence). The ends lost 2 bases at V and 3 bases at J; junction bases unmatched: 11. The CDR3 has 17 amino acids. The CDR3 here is CASSLTRLPGQGYEQYF. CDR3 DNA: TGTGCCAGCAGTTTAACTCGCCTTCCGGGACAGGGCTACGAGCAGTACTTC.

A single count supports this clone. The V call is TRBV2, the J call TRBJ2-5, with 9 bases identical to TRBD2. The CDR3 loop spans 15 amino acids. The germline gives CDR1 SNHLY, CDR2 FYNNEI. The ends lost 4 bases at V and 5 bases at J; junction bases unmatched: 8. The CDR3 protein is CASSAWGAGGETQYF. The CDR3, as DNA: TGTGCCAGCAGTGCCTGGGGGGCGGGAGGGGAGACCCAGTACTTC.

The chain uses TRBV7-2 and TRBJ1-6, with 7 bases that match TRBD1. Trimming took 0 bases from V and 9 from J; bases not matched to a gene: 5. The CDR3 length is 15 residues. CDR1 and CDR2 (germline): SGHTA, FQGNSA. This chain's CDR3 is CASSLALQGGSPLHF. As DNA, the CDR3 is TGTGCCAGCAGCTTAGCGCTCCAGGGGGGTTCACCCCTCCACTTT.

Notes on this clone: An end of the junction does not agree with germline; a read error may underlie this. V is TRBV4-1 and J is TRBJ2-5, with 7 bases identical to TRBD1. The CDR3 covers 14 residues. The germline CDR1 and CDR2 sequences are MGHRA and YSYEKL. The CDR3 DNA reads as TGCGCCAGTAGCCCTAGGGGGCTACAAGAGACCCAGTACTTC. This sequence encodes CASSPRGLQETQYF.

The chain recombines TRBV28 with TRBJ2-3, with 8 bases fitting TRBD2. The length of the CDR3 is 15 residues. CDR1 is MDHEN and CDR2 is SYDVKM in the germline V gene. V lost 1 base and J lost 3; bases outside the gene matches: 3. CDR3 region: CASSLSRGGTDTQYF. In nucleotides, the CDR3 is TGTGCCAGCAGTTTATCCCGGGGGGGAACAGATACGCAGTATTTT.

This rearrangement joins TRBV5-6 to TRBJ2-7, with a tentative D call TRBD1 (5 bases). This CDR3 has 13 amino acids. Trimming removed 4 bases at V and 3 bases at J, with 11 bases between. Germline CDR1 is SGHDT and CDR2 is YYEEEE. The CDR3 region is CASSQQEFYEQYF. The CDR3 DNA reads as TGTGCCAGCAGCCAACAGGAGTTCTACGAGCAGTACTTC.

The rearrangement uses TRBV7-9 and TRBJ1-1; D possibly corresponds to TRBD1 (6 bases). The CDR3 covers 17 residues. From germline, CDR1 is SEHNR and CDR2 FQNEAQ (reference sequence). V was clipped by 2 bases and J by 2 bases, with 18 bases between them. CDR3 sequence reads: CASSLIHRAQPNTEAFF. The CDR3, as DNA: TGTGCCAGCAGCTTAATTCACAGGGCCCAACCAAACACTGAAGCTTTCTTT.

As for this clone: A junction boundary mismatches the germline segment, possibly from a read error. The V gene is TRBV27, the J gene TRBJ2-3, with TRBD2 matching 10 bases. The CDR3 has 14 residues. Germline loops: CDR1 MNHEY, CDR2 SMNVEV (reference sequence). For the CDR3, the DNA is TGTGCCAGCAGCCCCGAAGCGGGGGGGAACTACCCCATTTTT. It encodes CASSPEAGGNYPIF.